This record concerns one T cell receptor beta chain sequence. The V gene's germline CDR1 is DFQATT and CDR2 SNEGSKA (reference sequence). The CDR3 runs to 16 residues. The ends lost 4 bases at V and 6 bases at J; junction bases unmatched: 12. The record originates from a study of CD8 T cells in Susac syndrome. Study overall: Within the sequenced group of Susac syndrome patients, roughly 6 showed active disease and about eight were in remission. Each patient with Susac syndrome, at the time of blood draw, was therapy-naive, on corticosteroids, or on intravenous immunoglobulin alone.

cDNA came from around 0.5 to 1 ug RNA primed by random hexamers. The authors amplified TCR beta CDR3 across 54 Vbeta and 13 Jbeta using immunoSEQ multiplex PCR. A single record per CDR3 protein comes from TCRdb applying MiXCR to the immunoSEQ multiplex PCR reads. The table includes fewer than 200,000 distinct CDR3 sequences, 90% to 95% detected once. It was negative isolation that provided the CD8+ and CD4+ T cells, whereas TEMRA cells were enriched by FACS. The sequencing input was CD4+ T cells from PBMCs. This TCR was sampled from a human donor with Susac syndrome. The chain has TRBV20-1 and TRBJ1-5; 10 nucleotides align to TRBD1. The CDR3 DNA reads TGCAGTGCTACACCGGGGGACAGGGGTAGGGGTCAGCCCCAGCATTTT. Translating gives CSATPGDRGRGQPQHF.